The present T cell receptor beta chain was sequenced within a study of cytomegalovirus exposure and HLA in healthy donors. Whole-study context: Of some 400 genotyped donors, about 80% grouped in the Caucasian-associated ancestry cluster.

Of note for this clone: The antigen is unknown.

This CDR3 contains 16 residues. Trimming shortened V by 1 base and J by 1 base, and 14 bases separated the two germline ends. The germline V gene encodes CDR1 SGHKS and CDR2 YYEKEE (reference sequence). The PCR ran on 60 Vbeta and 13 Jbeta primers. Sequencing was performed with immunoSEQ multiplex PCR; in TCRdb, only in-frame clones are kept and a portion is missing. The sample lists more than 110,000 clones, 60% to 85% occurring once. Study findings and constraints: Researchers counted about 150 TCR beta chains as cytomegalovirus-associated. In a later analysis, TCR beta V- and J-gene trimming was associated with a missense DCLRE1C variant.

This clonotype was sampled from a man aged 25 to 40 in good health and CMV-seronegative. Specimen: PBMCs. The chain recombines TRBV5-5 with TRBJ1-2; D remains unclear. The CDR3 here is CASSLHSRDFNYGYTF. Here the CDR3 DNA reads TGTGCCAGCAGCTTGCATTCGAGGGATTTTAACTATGGCTACACCTTC.